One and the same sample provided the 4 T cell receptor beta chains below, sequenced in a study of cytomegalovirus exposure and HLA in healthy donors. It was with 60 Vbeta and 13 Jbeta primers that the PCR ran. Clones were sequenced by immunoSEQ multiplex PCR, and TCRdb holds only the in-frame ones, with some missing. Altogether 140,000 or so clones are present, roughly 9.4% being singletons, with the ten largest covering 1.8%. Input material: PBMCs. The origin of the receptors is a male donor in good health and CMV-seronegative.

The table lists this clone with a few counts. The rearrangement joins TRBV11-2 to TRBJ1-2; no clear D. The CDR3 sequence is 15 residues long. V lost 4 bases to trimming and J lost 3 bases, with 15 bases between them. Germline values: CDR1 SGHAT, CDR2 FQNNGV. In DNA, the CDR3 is TGTGCCAGCAGCTCATTCGGCAGGAGGGACTATGGCTACACCTTC. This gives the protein CASSSFGRRDYGYTF.

CDR3 sequence: CASSQEDRSYGYTF. DNA for the CDR3: TGCGCCAGCAGCCAAGAGGACAGAAGCTATGGCTACACCTTC. V and J are TRBV4-3 and TRBJ1-2; weak D call: TRBD1 (6 bases). This CDR3 contains 14 residues. V was shortened by 0 bases and J by 4 bases, with 9 bases between the two germline ends. Germline V gives CDR1 LGHNA, CDR2 YSLEER.

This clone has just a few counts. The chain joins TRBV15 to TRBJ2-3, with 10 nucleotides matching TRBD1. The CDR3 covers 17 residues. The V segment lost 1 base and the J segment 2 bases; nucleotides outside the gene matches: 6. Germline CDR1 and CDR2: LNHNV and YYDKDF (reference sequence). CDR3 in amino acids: CATSRGGDRGHTDTQYF. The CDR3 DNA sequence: TGTGCCACCAGCAGAGGAGGGGACAGGGGCCACACAGATACGCAGTATTTT.

The CDR3 DNA follows: TGTGCCAGCAGGGGGACTAGTGCGGATGAGCAGTTCTTC. Residues: CASRGTSADEQFF. This chain links TRBV2 with TRBJ2-1, with 8 bases that match TRBD2. The V gene's germline CDR1 is SNHLY and CDR2 FYNNEI. The CDR3 has 13 residues. V lost 6 bases to trimming and J lost 8 bases; unmatched junction nucleotides: 6.